The 5 T cell receptor beta chains below come from one sample, sequenced in a study of early T cells in non-severe SARS-CoV-2 infection. From the 5' RACE reads, TCRdb called clonotypes with MiXCR, one entry per CDR3 protein. The sample contains 45,000 to 70,000 distinct CDR3 sequences, roughly 10% of which appear only once. The sequencing sample was made of whole blood. The source of these receptors is an adult who was a healthcare worker with PCR-confirmed SARS-CoV-2 infection or an uninfected control (not recorded which).

This clonotype came up many times. The CDR3 DNA reads TGTGCCAGCAGCCCCCGTTGGGAGAACACTGAAGCTTTCTTT. The encoded protein is CASSPRWENTEAFF. The chain has TRBV7-9 and TRBJ1-1, with unresolved D. V lost 5 bases, J lost 1 base, and 11 bases lay in between. This CDR3 is 14 amino acids long. The V gene's germline CDR1 is SEHNR and CDR2 FQNEAQ (reference sequence).

This clonotype was detected ten times or more. The V gene is TRBV11-1, the J gene TRBJ2-5; maybe TRBD2 (5 bases). V was cut by 2 bases and J by 1 base, with 14 bases left in between. The CDR3 runs 16 residues. Germline CDR1 SGHAT, CDR2 FQDESV (reference sequence). Here the CDR3 DNA reads TGTGCCAGCAGCTTAAGAGGAGGCAGGTCCCAAGAGACCCAGTACTTC. Translating it yields CASSLRGGRSQETQYF.

There are a few counts of this clonotype. V and J are TRBV4-1 and TRBJ2-3; 7 bases fit TRBD2. The germline gives CDR1 MGHRA, CDR2 YSYEKL. V shed 11 bases and J 3 bases; nucleotides not matched to a gene: 11. This CDR3 contains 14 residues. CDR3 residues: CARPSGGGTDTQYF. DNA for the CDR3: TGCGCCCGCCCCTCCGGGGGAGGGACAGATACGCAGTATTTT.

This clonotype showed up just a few times. The chain combines TRBV20-1 with TRBJ2-2; unclear D gene. V dropped 3 bases and J dropped 3 bases, with 5 bases sitting between them. The germline V gene encodes CDR1 DFQATT and CDR2 SNEGSKA (reference sequence). The CDR3 length is 12 residues. CDR3 coding DNA: TGCAGTGCTAGTAAGGACACCGGGGAGCTGTTTTTT. Protein sequence: CSASKDTGELFF.

This clonotype showed up just a few times. This chain joins TRBV27 and TRBJ2-3, with D possibly being TRBD1 (6 bases). The CDR3 consists of 15 residues. V lost 5 bases, J lost 0 bases, and 12 bases lay in between. Per the germline V gene, CDR1 is MNHEY and CDR2 is SMNVEV (reference sequence). This CDR3 reads CASSEGQPSTDTQYF. Written as DNA, the CDR3 is TGTGCCAGCAGTGAAGGACAGCCCAGCACAGATACGCAGTATTTT.